These T cell receptor beta chains were read from a single sample in a study of cytomegalovirus exposure and HLA in healthy donors. Assay used: immunoSEQ multiplex PCR; TCRdb lists only in-frame clones, some missing. The data contain under 200,000 clones, approximately 86% of them singletons. The sequencing sample was made of PBMCs. The source of these receptors is a woman aged 18-30 years in good health and CMV-seronegative. The CDR3 runs from the conserved cysteine through the conserved F or W. Each record gives: J gene, clone size, D gene, V gene, CDR3 protein, CDR3 DNA. The D gene is left open where the match is weak. Clone size is shown for a subset of rows, as once, few, many or a class of expanded clone.

j_call: TRBJ2-5; clone_size: -; d_call: TRBD1; v_call: TRBV29-1; cdr3_aa: CSTRQGETQYF; cdr3_nt: TGCAGCACTCGACAGGGGGAGACCCAGTACTTC
j_call: TRBJ2-1; clone_size: -; d_call: TRBD2; v_call: TRBV19; cdr3_aa: CASSTGLAGLNEQFF; cdr3_nt: TGTGCCAGTAGTACCGGACTAGCGGGACTCAATGAGCAGTTCTTC
j_call: TRBJ1-5; clone_size: -; d_call: -; v_call: TRBV27; cdr3_aa: CASSLRQGNQPQHF; cdr3_nt: TGTGCCAGCAGTTTGAGACAGGGCAATCAGCCCCAGCATTTT
j_call: TRBJ2-2; clone_size: -; d_call: -; v_call: TRBV5-1; cdr3_aa: CASSLWQASTGELFF; cdr3_nt: TGCGCCAGCAGCTTGTGGCAGGCGAGCACCGGGGAGCTGTTTTTT
j_call: TRBJ1-4; clone_size: -; d_call: -; v_call: TRBV4-1; cdr3_aa: CASSQVLIEKLFF; cdr3_nt: TGCGCCAGCAGCCAAGTCCTAATCGAAAAACTGTTTTTT
j_call: TRBJ1-3; clone_size: -; d_call: TRBD1; v_call: TRBV19; cdr3_aa: CASSITGQGRNTIYF; cdr3_nt: TGTGCCAGTAGTATAACGGGACAGGGTCGGAACACCATATATTTT
j_call: TRBJ2-5; clone_size: few; d_call: TRBD2; v_call: TRBV4-1; cdr3_aa: CASSQVAGGYQYF; cdr3_nt: TGCGCCAGCAGCCAAGTGGCGGGAGGGTACCAGTACTTC
j_call: TRBJ2-5; clone_size: once; d_call: TRBD2; v_call: TRBV7-9; cdr3_aa: CASSLWGGVGLQETQYF; cdr3_nt: TGTGCCAGCAGCTTATGGGGGGGGGTGGGCCTCCAAGAGACCCAGTACTTC
j_call: TRBJ1-1; clone_size: -; d_call: -; v_call: TRBV9; cdr3_aa: CASSVLQGSTEAFF; cdr3_nt: TGTGCCAGCAGCGTACTTCAGGGATCCACTGAAGCTTTCTTT
j_call: TRBJ2-5; clone_size: -; d_call: -; v_call: TRBV19; cdr3_aa: CASGARLQETQYF; cdr3_nt: TGTGCCAGTGGTGCAAGACTGCAAGAGACCCAGTACTTC
j_call: TRBJ2-2; clone_size: -; d_call: TRBD1; v_call: TRBV5-1; cdr3_aa: CASSSGQERTGELFF; cdr3_nt: TGCGCCAGCAGCAGTGGACAGGAGAGGACCGGGGAGCTGTTTTTT
j_call: TRBJ2-5; clone_size: -; d_call: -; v_call: TRBV29-1; cdr3_aa: CSVNWLQEVQETQYF; cdr3_nt: TGCAGCGTGAATTGGCTCCAGGAAGTCCAAGAGACCCAGTACTTC
j_call: TRBJ1-1; clone_size: few; d_call: -; v_call: TRBV6-5; cdr3_aa: CASSYSFGPNTEAFF; cdr3_nt: TGTGCCAGCAGTTACTCCTTTGGCCCGAACACTGAAGCTTTCTTT
j_call: TRBJ2-3; clone_size: -; d_call: TRBD2; v_call: TRBV9; cdr3_aa: CASSVVAGGGDTQYF; cdr3_nt: TGTGCCAGCAGCGTAGTAGCGGGGGGGGGAGATACGCAGTATTTT
j_call: TRBJ1-1; clone_size: -; d_call: -; v_call: TRBV14; cdr3_aa: CASKWGVNTEAFF; cdr3_nt: TGTGCCAGCAAGTGGGGGGTGAACACTGAAGCTTTCTTT
j_call: TRBJ1-2; clone_size: -; d_call: TRBD1; v_call: TRBV9; cdr3_aa: CASSVGQGDGYTF; cdr3_nt: TGTGCCAGCAGCGTGGGACAGGGGGACGGCTACACCTTC
j_call: TRBJ1-2; clone_size: -; d_call: -; v_call: TRBV10-3; cdr3_aa: CAIRLTSYGYTF; cdr3_nt: TGTGCCATCAGACTAACTTCCTATGGCTACACCTTC
j_call: TRBJ2-1; clone_size: few; d_call: -; v_call: TRBV6-5; cdr3_aa: CASSAGLHNEQFF; cdr3_nt: TGTGCCAGCTCCGCGGGACTGCACAATGAGCAGTTCTTC
j_call: TRBJ2-3; clone_size: -; d_call: -; v_call: TRBV14; cdr3_aa: CASSQRDWTDTQYF; cdr3_nt: TGTGCCAGCAGCCAAAGGGACTGGACAGATACGCAGTATTTT
j_call: TRBJ2-1; clone_size: -; d_call: TRBD2; v_call: TRBV28; cdr3_aa: CASRIAGGSYNEQFF; cdr3_nt: TGTGCCAGCAGGATAGCGGGGGGCTCCTACAATGAGCAGTTCTTC
j_call: TRBJ2-2; clone_size: -; d_call: TRBD2; v_call: TRBV12-5; cdr3_aa: CASGPPTGGPTTGELFF; cdr3_nt: TGTGCTAGTGGTCCCCCAACGGGAGGGCCGACCACCGGGGAGCTGTTTTTT
j_call: TRBJ1-1; clone_size: -; d_call: -; v_call: TRBV6-1; cdr3_aa: CASSEYPSKLDGAFF; cdr3_nt: TGTGCCAGCAGTGAATATCCCTCTAAGCTAGATGGAGCTTTCTTT
j_call: TRBJ2-3; clone_size: -; d_call: -; v_call: TRBV18; cdr3_aa: CASSPPGDTQYF; cdr3_nt: TGTGCCAGCTCACCACCCGGAGATACGCAGTATTTT
j_call: TRBJ1-5; clone_size: -; d_call: TRBD1; v_call: TRBV5-4; cdr3_aa: CASSTGQGNQPQHF; cdr3_nt: TGTGCCAGCAGCACCGGACAGGGGAATCAGCCCCAGCATTTT
j_call: TRBJ2-1; clone_size: -; d_call: TRBD1; v_call: TRBV30; cdr3_aa: CAWNYNEGQAHEQFF; cdr3_nt: TGTGCCTGGAATTACAATGAAGGACAGGCTCATGAGCAGTTCTTC
j_call: TRBJ2-7; clone_size: once; d_call: -; v_call: TRBV20-1; cdr3_aa: CSATYSYEQYF; cdr3_nt: TGCAGTGCGACATACTCCTACGAGCAGTACTTC
j_call: TRBJ1-1; clone_size: -; d_call: -; v_call: TRBV28; cdr3_aa: CASTPRQNTEAFF; cdr3_nt: TGTGCCAGCACCCCCCGACAGAACACTGAAGCTTTCTTT
j_call: TRBJ2-3; clone_size: -; d_call: -; v_call: TRBV30; cdr3_aa: CAWELSSTDTQYF; cdr3_nt: TGTGCCTGGGAACTTTCCAGCACAGATACGCAGTATTTT
j_call: TRBJ2-7; clone_size: -; d_call: -; v_call: TRBV2; cdr3_aa: CASSESKTGAYEQYF; cdr3_nt: TGTGCCAGCAGTGAATCGAAAACCGGGGCCTACGAGCAGTACTTC
j_call: TRBJ1-6; clone_size: -; d_call: -; v_call: TRBV6-5; cdr3_aa: CASSLDNRGNSPLHF; cdr3_nt: TGTGCCAGCAGTTTAGATAATAGGGGAAACTCACCCCTCCACTTT
j_call: TRBJ1-5; clone_size: once; d_call: -; v_call: TRBV7-9; cdr3_aa: CSSSRGGGLNQPQHF; cdr3_nt: TGTTCCAGCAGCCGAGGGGGGGGGCTCAATCAGCCCCAGCATTTT
j_call: TRBJ1-3; clone_size: -; d_call: -; v_call: TRBV18; cdr3_aa: CASSPGTNRNTIYF; cdr3_nt: TGTGCCAGCTCACCAGGGACAAATAGAAACACCATATATTTT
j_call: TRBJ1-1; clone_size: -; d_call: -; v_call: TRBV6-6; cdr3_aa: CASSYSGGTEAFF; cdr3_nt: TGTGCCAGCAGTTACTCGGGGGGGACTGAAGCTTTCTTT
j_call: TRBJ2-5; clone_size: -; d_call: TRBD1; v_call: TRBV7-9; cdr3_aa: CASSQRGDRQETQYF; cdr3_nt: TGTGCCAGCAGCCAACGAGGGGACAGGCAAGAGACCCAGTACTTC
j_call: TRBJ1-2; clone_size: -; d_call: TRBD1; v_call: TRBV18; cdr3_aa: CASSATGGLNYGYTF; cdr3_nt: TGTGCCAGCTCAGCGACAGGGGGATTAAACTATGGCTACACCTTC
j_call: TRBJ1-2; clone_size: once; d_call: -; v_call: TRBV4-1; cdr3_aa: CASSQPTVLYGYTF; cdr3_nt: TGCGCCAGCAGCCAGCCTACAGTTCTGTATGGCTACACCTTC
j_call: TRBJ2-7; clone_size: -; d_call: TRBD1; v_call: TRBV19; cdr3_aa: CASSMVPGQGVDEQYF; cdr3_nt: TGTGCCAGTAGTATGGTGCCGGGACAGGGAGTCGACGAGCAGTACTTC
j_call: TRBJ2-1; clone_size: -; d_call: -; v_call: TRBV9; cdr3_aa: CASSPKGGRGYSEQFF; cdr3_nt: TGTGCCAGCAGCCCCAAGGGGGGGAGAGGCTATAGTGAGCAGTTCTTC
j_call: TRBJ1-2; clone_size: -; d_call: TRBD1; v_call: TRBV28; cdr3_aa: CASSLWTGLGGYPF; cdr3_nt: TGTGCCAGCAGTTTATGGACAGGGCTAGGAGGCTACCCCTTC
j_call: TRBJ2-5; clone_size: -; d_call: TRBD1; v_call: TRBV15; cdr3_aa: CATSRGPTTGEETQYF; cdr3_nt: TGTGCCACCAGCAGGGGTCCTACCACAGGGGAAGAGACCCAGTACTTC
j_call: TRBJ1-1; clone_size: -; d_call: -; v_call: TRBV5-6; cdr3_aa: CASSYGVNTEAFF; cdr3_nt: TGTGCCAGCAGCTATGGAGTGAACACTGAAGCTTTCTTT
j_call: TRBJ1-1; clone_size: -; d_call: TRBD1; v_call: TRBV7-2; cdr3_aa: CASSLQGASTEAFF; cdr3_nt: TGTGCCAGCAGCTTGCAGGGGGCCAGCACTGAAGCTTTCTTT
j_call: TRBJ1-2; clone_size: -; d_call: -; v_call: TRBV19; cdr3_aa: CASRRQADNYGYTF; cdr3_nt: TGTGCCAGTAGGAGACAGGCCGATAACTATGGCTACACCTTC